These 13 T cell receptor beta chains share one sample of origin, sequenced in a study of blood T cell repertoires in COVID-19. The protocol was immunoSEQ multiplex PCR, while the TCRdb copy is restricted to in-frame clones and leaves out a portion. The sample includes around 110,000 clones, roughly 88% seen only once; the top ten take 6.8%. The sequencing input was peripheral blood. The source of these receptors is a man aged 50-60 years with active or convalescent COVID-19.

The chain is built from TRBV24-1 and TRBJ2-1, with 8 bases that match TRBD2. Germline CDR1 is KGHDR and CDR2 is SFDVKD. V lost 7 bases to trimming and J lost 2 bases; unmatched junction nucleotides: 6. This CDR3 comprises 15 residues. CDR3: CATSPAGGAYNEQFF. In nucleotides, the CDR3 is TGTGCCACCAGCCCCGCGGGAGGAGCCTACAATGAGCAGTTCTTC.

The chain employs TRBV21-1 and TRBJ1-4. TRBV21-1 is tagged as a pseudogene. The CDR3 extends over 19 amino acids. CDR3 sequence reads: CASSKVSGFGDATNEKLFF. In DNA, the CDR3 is TGTGCCAGCAGCAAAGTGTCGGGGTTTGGGGATGCAACTAATGAAAAACTGTTTTTT.

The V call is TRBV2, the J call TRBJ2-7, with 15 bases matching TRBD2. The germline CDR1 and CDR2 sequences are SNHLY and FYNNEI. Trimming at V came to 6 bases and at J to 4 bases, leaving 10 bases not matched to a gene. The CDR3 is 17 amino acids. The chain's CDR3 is CASSLGLAGGPLYEQYF. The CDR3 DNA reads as TGTGCCAGCAGCCTGGGACTAGCGGGAGGACCCCTTTACGAGCAGTACTTC.

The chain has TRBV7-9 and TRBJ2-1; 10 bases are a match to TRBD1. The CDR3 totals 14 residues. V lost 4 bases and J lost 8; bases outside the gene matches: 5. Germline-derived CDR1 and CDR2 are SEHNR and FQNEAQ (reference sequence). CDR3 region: CASSYGQGEYEQFF. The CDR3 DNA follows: TGTGCCAGCAGCTACGGACAGGGGGAGTATGAGCAGTTCTTC.

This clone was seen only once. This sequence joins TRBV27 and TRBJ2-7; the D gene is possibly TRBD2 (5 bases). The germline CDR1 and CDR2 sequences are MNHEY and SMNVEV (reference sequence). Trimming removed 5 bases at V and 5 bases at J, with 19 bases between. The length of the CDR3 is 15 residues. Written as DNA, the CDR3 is TGTGCCAGCAGTAGAAGGCCCGGGAAGGTGGACGAGCAGTACTTC. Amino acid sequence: CASSRRPGKVDEQYF.

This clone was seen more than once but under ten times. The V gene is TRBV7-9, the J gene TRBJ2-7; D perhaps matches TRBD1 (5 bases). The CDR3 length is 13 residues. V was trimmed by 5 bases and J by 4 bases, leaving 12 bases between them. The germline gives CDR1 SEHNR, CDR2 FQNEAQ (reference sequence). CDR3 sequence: CASSKMDKYEQYF. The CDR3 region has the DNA TGTGCCAGCAGCAAGATGGACAAATACGAGCAGTACTTC.

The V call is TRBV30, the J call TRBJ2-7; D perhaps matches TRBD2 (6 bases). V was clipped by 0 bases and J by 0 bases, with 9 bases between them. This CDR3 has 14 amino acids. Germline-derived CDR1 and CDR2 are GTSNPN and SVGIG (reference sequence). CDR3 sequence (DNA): TGTGCCTGGAGTGTAGGGCGGGGCTCCTACGAGCAGTACTTC. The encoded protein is CAWSVGRGSYEQYF.

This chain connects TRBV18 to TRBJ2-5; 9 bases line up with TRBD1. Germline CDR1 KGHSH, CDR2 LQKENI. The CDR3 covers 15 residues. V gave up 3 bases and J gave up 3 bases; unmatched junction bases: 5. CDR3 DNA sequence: TGTGCCAGCTCACCTCCGGGACAGGGAGAAGAGACCCAGTACTTC. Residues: CASSPPGQGEETQYF.

CDR3 in amino acids: CASSRDSPYEQYF. The CDR3 DNA reads TGTGCCAGCAGCCGGGACAGTCCCTACGAGCAGTACTTC. The chain links TRBV9 to TRBJ2-7; 7 nucleotides agree with TRBD1. Germline assignment: CDR1 SGDLS and CDR2 YYNGEE. J was trimmed by 2 bases and V by 4 bases; bases with no gene match: 3. CDR3 length equals 13 residues.

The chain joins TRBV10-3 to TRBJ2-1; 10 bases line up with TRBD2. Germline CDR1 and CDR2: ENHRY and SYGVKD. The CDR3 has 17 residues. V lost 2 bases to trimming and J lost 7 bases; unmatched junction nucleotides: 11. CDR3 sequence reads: CAISEEGAGGPRNEQFF. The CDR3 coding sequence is TGTGCCATCAGTGAGGAAGGAGCGGGAGGGCCAAGGAATGAGCAGTTCTTC.

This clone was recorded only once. CDR3 in DNA: TGTGCCAGCAGTGAAAACAGGGGGATCGATGGCTACACCTTC. Encoded protein: CASSENRGIDGYTF. V usage is TRBV2 and J usage is TRBJ1-2, with 8 bases fitting TRBD1. V lost 2 bases and J lost 6; bases outside the gene matches: 5. Per the germline V gene, CDR1 is SNHLY and CDR2 is FYNNEI. The CDR3 covers 14 residues.

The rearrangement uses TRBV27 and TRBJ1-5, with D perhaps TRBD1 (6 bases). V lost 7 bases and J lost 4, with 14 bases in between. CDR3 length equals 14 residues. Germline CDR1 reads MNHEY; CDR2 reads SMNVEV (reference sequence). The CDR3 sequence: CASKPSGTNQPQHF. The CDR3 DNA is TGTGCCAGCAAACCCTCCGGGACAAATCAGCCCCAGCATTTT.

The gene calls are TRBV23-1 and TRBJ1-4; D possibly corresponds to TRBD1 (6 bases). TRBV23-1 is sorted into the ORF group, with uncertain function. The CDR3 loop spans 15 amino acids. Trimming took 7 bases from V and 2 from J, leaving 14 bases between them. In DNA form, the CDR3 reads TGCGCCAGCAAAACCCGGGGGGCGACTAATGAAAAACTGTTTTTT. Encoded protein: CASKTRGATNEKLFF.